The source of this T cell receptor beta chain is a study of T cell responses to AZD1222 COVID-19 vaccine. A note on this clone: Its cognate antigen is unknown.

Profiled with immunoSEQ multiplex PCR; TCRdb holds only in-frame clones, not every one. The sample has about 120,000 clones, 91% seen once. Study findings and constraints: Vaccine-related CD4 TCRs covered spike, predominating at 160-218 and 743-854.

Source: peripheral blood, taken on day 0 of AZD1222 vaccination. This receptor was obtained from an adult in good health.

DNA for the CDR3: TGTGCCAGCAGCCAAGTTGAGGGTAGGAGTGAGCAGTTCTTC. Its protein is CASSQVEGRSEQFF. The rearrangement joins TRBV3-1 (or the pseudogene TRBV3-2) to TRBJ2-1; a weak D match, TRBD2 (5 bases). The CDR3 consists of 14 residues. CDR1 is LGHDT, CDR2 YNNKEL, per germline (reference sequence). The V gene lost 1 base and the J gene lost 9 bases, with 13 bases spanning the gap.